Here is one T cell receptor beta chain with its context. Construction of TCR beta libraries relied on iRepertoire HTBI primers and on Arm-PCR targeting CDR3 regions. TCRdb passed the multiplex PCR reads through MiXCR, listing each CDR3 protein once. The repertoire includes 350,000 to 450,000 distinct CDR3 sequences, around 21% of them detected once, and around 21% sits in the top ten. Noted time point: persistent/refractory GD, antithyroid drugs over 5 years with positive TRAb. The TCR library was made from RNA that had been extracted from PBMCs in TRIzol. The sample comes from a study of regulatory T cells in long-lasting Graves disease. CDR3 size: 15 residues. Trimming took off 1 base at V and 6 bases at J, with 16 bases between the two ends. In germline, CDR1 is GTSNPN, CDR2 SVGIG (reference sequence).

The clonotype originates from a female donor with Graves disease. Material: peripheral blood mononuclear cells (PBMCs), obtained when the disease was refractory, from a patient treated with antithyroid drugs. The chain combines TRBV30 with TRBJ1-5; weak D call: TRBD1 (5 bases). This chain's CDR3 is CAWSAPWGFGQPQHF. The CDR3 nucleotides are TGTGCCTGGAGTGCCCCTTGGGGGTTTGGTCAGCCCCAGCATTTT.